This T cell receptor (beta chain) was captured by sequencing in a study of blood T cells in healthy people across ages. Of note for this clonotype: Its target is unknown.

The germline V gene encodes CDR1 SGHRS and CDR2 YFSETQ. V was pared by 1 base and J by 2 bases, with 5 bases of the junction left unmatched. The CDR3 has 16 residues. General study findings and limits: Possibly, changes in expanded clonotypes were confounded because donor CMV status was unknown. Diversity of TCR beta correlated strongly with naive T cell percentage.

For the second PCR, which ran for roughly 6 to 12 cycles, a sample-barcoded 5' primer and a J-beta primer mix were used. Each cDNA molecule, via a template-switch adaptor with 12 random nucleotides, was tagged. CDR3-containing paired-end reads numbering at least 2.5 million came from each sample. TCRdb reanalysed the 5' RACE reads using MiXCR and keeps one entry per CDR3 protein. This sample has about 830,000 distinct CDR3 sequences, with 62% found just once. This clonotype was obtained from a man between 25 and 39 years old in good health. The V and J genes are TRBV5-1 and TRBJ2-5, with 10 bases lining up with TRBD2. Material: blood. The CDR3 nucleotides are TGCGCCAGCAGCTTGTCGGCTAGCGGGGGACAAGAGACCCAGTACTTC. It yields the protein CASSLSASGGQETQYF.